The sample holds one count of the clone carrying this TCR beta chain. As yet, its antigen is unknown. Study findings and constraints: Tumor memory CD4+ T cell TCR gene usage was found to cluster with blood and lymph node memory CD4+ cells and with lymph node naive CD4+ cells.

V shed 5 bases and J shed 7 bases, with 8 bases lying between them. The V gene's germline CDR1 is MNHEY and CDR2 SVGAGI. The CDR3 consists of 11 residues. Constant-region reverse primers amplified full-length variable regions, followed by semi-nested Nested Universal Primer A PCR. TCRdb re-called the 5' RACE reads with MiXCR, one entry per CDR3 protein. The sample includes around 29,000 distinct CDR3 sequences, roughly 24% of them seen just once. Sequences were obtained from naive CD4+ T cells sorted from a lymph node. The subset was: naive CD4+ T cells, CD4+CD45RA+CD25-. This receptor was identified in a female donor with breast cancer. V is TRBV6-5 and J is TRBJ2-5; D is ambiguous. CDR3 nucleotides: TGTGCCAGCAGTGATTTTTGGACCCAGTACTTC. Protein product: CASSDFWTQYF.